This is a list of T cell receptor beta chains from one sample in a study of blood T cell repertoires in COVID-19. TCRdb keeps only in-frame clones here, not all; method: immunoSEQ multiplex PCR. The repertoire holds 25,000 to 30,000 clones, roughly 84% seen once, with more than 7% in the top ten. Sequencing was performed on peripheral blood. These receptors came from a man over 45 with active COVID-19. CDR3s include the opening cysteine and the closing phenylalanine or tryptophan. A D gene is named only where the DNA matches it firmly. For some rows the clone size is stated as once, few or many, or as a class when expanded; others skip it.

D	V	J	size	DNA	CDR3
-	TRBV9	TRBJ2-5	-	TGTGCCAGCAGCCTCTATAACCAAGAGACCCAGTACTTC	CASSLYNQETQYF
-	TRBV6-6	TRBJ1-6	-	TGTGCCAGCCTGGACAGTCCTAATTCACCCCTCCACTTT	CASLDSPNSPLHF
TRBD2	TRBV9	TRBJ2-2	-	TGTGCCAGCAGCGTAGGACTAGCGGGTTCCGGGGAGCTGTTTTTT	CASSVGLAGSGELFF
TRBD1	TRBV20-1	TRBJ1-4	-	TGCAGTGCTAGTGGGGACAGCGTTGAAAAACTGTTTTTT	CSASGDSVEKLFF
TRBD1	TRBV7-9	TRBJ2-2	-	TGTGCCAGCAGCTTCCTAAAGGGGGCATGGGACACCGGGGAGCTGTTTTTT	CASSFLKGAWDTGELFF
TRBD2	TRBV9	TRBJ2-1	-	TGTGCCAGCAGCCCCATGGGGGGGGAGATATATGAGCAGTTCTTC	CASSPMGGEIYEQFF
-	TRBV7-6	TRBJ1-6	-	TGTGCCAGCAGGGACGTGGGGAGCTCCTATAATTCACCCCTCCACTTT	CASRDVGSSYNSPLHF
-	TRBV9	TRBJ2-7	-	TGTGCCAGCAGCGTAGTCGGGGGCTCCTACGAGCAGTACTTC	CASSVVGGSYEQYF
-	TRBV6-4	TRBJ2-3	-	TGTGCCAGCAGTGAGGACAGAGCTAGCACAGATACGCAGTATTTT	CASSEDRASTDTQYF
-	TRBV9	TRBJ2-5	-	TGTGCCAGCAGCGTAACCGTTTCCCCGGGGGAGACCCAGTACTTC	CASSVTVSPGETQYF
TRBD1	TRBV4-3	TRBJ1-1	once	TGCGCCAGCAGCCAAGATCGGACAGGGAATTACCACGCTTTCTTT	CASSQDRTGNYHAFF
TRBD1	TRBV7-8	TRBJ1-2	-	TGTGCCAGCAGCTTGGCCGGGACAGGGGGCCATGGCTACACCTTC	CASSLAGTGGHGYTF
-	TRBV7-6	TRBJ1-2	-	TGTGCCAGCAGCTTAGCACACAGGGACCTTAACTATGGCTACACCTTC	CASSLAHRDLNYGYTF
TRBD1	TRBV5-1	TRBJ1-6	-	TGCGCCAGCAGCTTGGAGCCTTCAGGGGGCAGCTCCTATAATTCACCCCTCCACTTT	CASSLEPSGGSSYNSPLHF
-	TRBV5-1	TRBJ2-7	-	TGCGCCAGCAGCTTGGGGGGGACTCCTCGGGAGCAGTACTTC	CASSLGGTPREQYF
-	TRBV29-1	TRBJ2-7	-	TGCAGCGCCAGCGCGACCTACGAGCAGTACTTC	CSASATYEQYF
TRBD2	TRBV3-1/TRBV3-2	TRBJ2-5	-	TGTGCCAGCAGCCATGTAGCGGGATGGGGAGAGACCCAGTACTTC	CASSHVAGWGETQYF
-	TRBV18	TRBJ1-4	-	TGTGCCAGCTCACCACCGACAGCTCCAACTAATGAAAAACTGTTTTTT	CASSPPTAPTNEKLFF
-	TRBV5-1	TRBJ1-3	-	TGCGCCAGCAGCTTGGATCCGGCACAGGGCCTCGGGCATTTT	CASSLDPAQGLGHF
-	TRBV11-3	TRBJ2-1	-	TGTGCCAGCAGCTTACGGTCTAGCCCAATCTCCTACAATGAGCAGTTCTTC	CASSLRSSPISYNEQFF
-	TRBV7-3	TRBJ1-1	once	TGTGCCAGCAGCTCTTCAGGGGTTACTGAAGCTTTCTTT	CASSSSGVTEAFF
TRBD1	TRBV24-1	TRBJ1-2	-	TGTGCCACCCAAGACAGGGATAACTATGGCTACACCTTC	CATQDRDNYGYTF
TRBD2	TRBV5-1	TRBJ2-5	-	TGCGCCAGCAGCGGTGCGGGGGGGCCTGGCGAGACCCAGTACTTC	CASSGAGGPGETQYF
TRBD1	TRBV28	TRBJ2-2	-	TGTGCCAGCAGAGTTTTCGGGGACAGTAACACCGGGGAGCTGTTTTTT	CASRVFGDSNTGELFF
TRBD2	TRBV5-6	TRBJ2-7	-	TGTGCCAGCAGCCCCTCGACTAGCGGGGTGCTGGACGAGCAGTACTTC	CASSPSTSGVLDEQYF
TRBD1	TRBV7-3	TRBJ2-2	-	TGTGCCAGCAGCCGGACAGGGGCTAGGGGGGAGCTGTTTTTT	CASSRTGARGELFF
-	TRBV4-1	TRBJ2-5	once	TGCGCCAGCAGCCAAGGGCCGGGGACCCAGTACTTC	CASSQGPGTQYF
-	TRBV5-1	TRBJ2-1	-	TGCGCCAGCACCGAAGCGCAGGGCCGGTACAATGAGCAGTTCTTC	CASTEAQGRYNEQFF
TRBD1	TRBV24-1	TRBJ2-3	-	TGTGCCACCAGTATATGGACAGGGCGCGGTGATACGCAGTATTTT	CATSIWTGRGDTQYF
-	TRBV10-1	TRBJ2-5	-	TGCGCCAGCAGTGAGGCAGGTCGGGGAGAGACCCAGTACTTC	CASSEAGRGETQYF
-	TRBV5-6	TRBJ2-3	-	TGTGCCAGCAGCTTGGCCGTTGCGGGGTCCTCGGATACGCAGTATTTT	CASSLAVAGSSDTQYF
-	TRBV6-7	TRBJ2-5	-	TGTGCCAGCAGTTACTCCGGGGGGCCGTGGGAGACCCAGTACTTC	CASSYSGGPWETQYF
TRBD1	TRBV5-1	TRBJ1-6	-	TGCGCCAGCAGCTTGGGAGGACGGGGTACAGGGGCAATTTCACCCCTCCACTTT	CASSLGGRGTGAISPLHF
TRBD2	TRBV9	TRBJ2-1	-	TGTGCCAGCAGCGTGGAGGACCTAGCGGGAGGGCCCCATGAGCAGTTCTTC	CASSVEDLAGGPHEQFF
TRBD2	TRBV19	TRBJ2-1	-	TGTGCCAGTAGTCCATGGGGGGGAAGCTCCTACAATGAGCAGTTCTTC	CASSPWGGSSYNEQFF
-	TRBV10-3	TRBJ2-5	-	TGTGCCATCCAACAGGGGACTTCTGCGGGCGGAGAGACCCAGTACTTC	CAIQQGTSAGGETQYF
-	TRBV6-2/TRBV6-3	TRBJ1-1	few	TGTGCCAGCAGTTACAGGAGTGAAGCTTTCTTT	CASSYRSEAFF
TRBD2	TRBV19	TRBJ2-2	-	TGTGCCAGTAGCCCGGGACTAGCGGGTACCGGGGAGCTGTTTTTT	CASSPGLAGTGELFF
TRBD1	TRBV18	TRBJ1-2	-	TGTGCCAGCTCACCCTTGGGACAGGGGGCTAACTATGGCTACACCTTC	CASSPLGQGANYGYTF
-	TRBV3-1/TRBV3-2	TRBJ1-2	-	TGTGCCAGCAGTTTTGACAGCCAGTATGGCTACACCTTC	CASSFDSQYGYTF
-	TRBV27	TRBJ1-5	-	TGTGCCAGCAGATACCGGGATGGCAATCAGCCCCAGCATTTT	CASRYRDGNQPQHF
-	TRBV5-1	TRBJ2-3	-	TGCGCCAGCAGCTTAGGGGTCCTTAGCACAGATACGCAGTATTTT	CASSLGVLSTDTQYF
-	TRBV7-9	TRBJ2-7	once	TGTGCCAGCAGCTTAGAGGCAGGGAACAACTACGAGCAGTACTTC	CASSLEAGNNYEQYF
TRBD1	TRBV7-9	TRBJ1-6	-	TGTGCCAGCGACAGGGATTTGAATTCACCCCTCCACTTT	CASDRDLNSPLHF
TRBD2	TRBV6-1	TRBJ2-2	-	TGTGCCAGCAGTGCGGACACGGGAGGGGGATACACCGGGGAGCTGTTTTTT	CASSADTGGGYTGELFF
TRBD1	TRBV4-1	TRBJ2-5	-	TGCGCCAGCAGCCAAGTCGGCTTACAGGGGATAGGGGAGACCCAGTACTTC	CASSQVGLQGIGETQYF
-	TRBV29-1	TRBJ2-6	-	TGCAGCGTTCAGGACAGTCCTACTGGGGCCAACGTCCTGACTTTC	CSVQDSPTGANVLTF
TRBD1	TRBV7-2	TRBJ2-7	-	TGTGCCAGCAGCTTAGTTTGGCAGGGGGCCCACGAGCAGTACTTC	CASSLVWQGAHEQYF
TRBD1	TRBV11-3	TRBJ1-1	once	TGTGCCAGCAGCTTATGGGACAGGACTACGAACACTGAAGCTTTCTTT	CASSLWDRTTNTEAFF
-	TRBV19	TRBJ1-5	few	TGTGCCAGTAGTATACCGCCGGGGCCCCAGCATTTT	CASSIPPGPQHF
-	TRBV4-3	TRBJ2-2	-	TGCGCCAGCAGCCAAGAAGTTGGCCAGGGGATAACGAACACCGGGGAGCTGTTTTTT	CASSQEVGQGITNTGELFF
-	TRBV6-5	TRBJ1-3	-	TGTGCCAGCAGTTACCTGGACAACCGCAACACCATATATTTT	CASSYLDNRNTIYF
TRBD2	TRBV11-2	TRBJ2-3	-	TGTGCCAGCACCCTTAGGGGTCTCGGGGGGGCAGATACGCAGTATTTT	CASTLRGLGGADTQYF
-	TRBV7-3	TRBJ1-1	-	TGTGCCAGCAGCTTATTCTCGAGCGGGACCCCGGGAGTAGACACTGAAGCTTTCTTT	CASSLFSSGTPGVDTEAFF
-	TRBV19	TRBJ2-7	-	TGTGCCAGTAGTATAGGTCAGTCCTACGAGCAGTACTTC	CASSIGQSYEQYF
TRBD1	TRBV5-1	TRBJ2-1	-	TGCGCCAGCAGCGCAAGACAGGGCAATGAGCAGTTCTTC	CASSARQGNEQFF